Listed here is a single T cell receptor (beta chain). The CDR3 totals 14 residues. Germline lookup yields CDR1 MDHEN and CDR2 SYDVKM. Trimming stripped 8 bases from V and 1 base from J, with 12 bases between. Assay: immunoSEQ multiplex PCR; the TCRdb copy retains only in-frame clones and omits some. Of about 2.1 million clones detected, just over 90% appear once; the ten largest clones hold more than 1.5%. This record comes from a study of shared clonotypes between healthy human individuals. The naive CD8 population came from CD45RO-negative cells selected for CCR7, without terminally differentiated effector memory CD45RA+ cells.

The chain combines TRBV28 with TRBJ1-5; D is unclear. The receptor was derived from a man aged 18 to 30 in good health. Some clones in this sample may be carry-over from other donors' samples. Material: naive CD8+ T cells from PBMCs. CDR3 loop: CASQVWISNQPQHF. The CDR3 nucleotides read TGTGCCAGCCAAGTGTGGATCAGCAATCAGCCCCAGCATTTT. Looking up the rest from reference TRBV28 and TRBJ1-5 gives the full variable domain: DVKVTQSSRYLVKRTGEKVFLECVQDMDHENMFWYRQDPGLGLRLIYFSYDVKMKEKGDIPEGYSVSREKKERFSLILESASTNQTSMYLCASQVWISNQPQHFGDGTRLSIL.